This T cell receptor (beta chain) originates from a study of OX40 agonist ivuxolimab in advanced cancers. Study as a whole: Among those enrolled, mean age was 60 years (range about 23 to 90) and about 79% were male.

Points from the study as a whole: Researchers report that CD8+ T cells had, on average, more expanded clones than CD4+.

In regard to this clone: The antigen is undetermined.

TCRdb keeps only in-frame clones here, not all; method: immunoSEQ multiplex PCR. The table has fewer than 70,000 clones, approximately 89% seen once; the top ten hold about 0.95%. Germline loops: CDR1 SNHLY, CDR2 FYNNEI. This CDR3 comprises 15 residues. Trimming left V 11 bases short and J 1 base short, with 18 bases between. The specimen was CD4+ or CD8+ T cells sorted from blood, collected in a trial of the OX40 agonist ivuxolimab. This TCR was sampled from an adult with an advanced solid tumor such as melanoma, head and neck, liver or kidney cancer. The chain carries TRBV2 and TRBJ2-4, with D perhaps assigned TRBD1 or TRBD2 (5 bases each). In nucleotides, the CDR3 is TGTGCCGGGGCCGGGACCCAAGCGGCCAAAAACATTCAGTACTTC. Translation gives CAGAGTQAAKNIQYF. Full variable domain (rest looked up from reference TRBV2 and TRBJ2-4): EPEVTQTPSHQVTQMGQEVILRCVPISNHLYFYWYRQILGQKVEFLVSFYNNEISEKSEIFDDQFSVERPDGSNFTLKIRSTKLEDSAMYFCAGAGTQAAKNIQYFGAGTRLSVL.